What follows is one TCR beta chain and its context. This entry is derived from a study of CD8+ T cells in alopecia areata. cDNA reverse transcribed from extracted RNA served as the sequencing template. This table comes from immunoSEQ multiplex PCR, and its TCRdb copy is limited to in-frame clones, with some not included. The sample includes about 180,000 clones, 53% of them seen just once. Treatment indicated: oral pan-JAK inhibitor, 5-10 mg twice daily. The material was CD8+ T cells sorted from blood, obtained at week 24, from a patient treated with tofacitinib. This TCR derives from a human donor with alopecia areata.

Here the CDR3 DNA reads TGTGCCAGCAGTGTCCAGGGTGGGAGCACAGATACGCAGTATTTT. Amino acids: CASSVQGGSTDTQYF. The gene calls are TRBV6-4 and TRBJ2-3, with D possibly matching TRBD1 (5 bases). Per germline, CDR1 MRHNA and CDR2 SNTAGT. V lost 4 bases to trimming and J lost 0 bases, with 11 bases between them. This CDR3 region has 15 residues.